Following are 9 T cell receptor beta chains from one sample sequenced in a study of regulatory T cells in long-lasting Graves disease. Time point: newly diagnosed GD, antithyroid drugs for less than 3 months. Following extraction of RNA from PBMCs, that RNA was used to make the TCR library. iRepertoire HTBI primers and Arm-PCR of CDR3 regions built TCR beta libraries. Via MiXCR, TCRdb re-called the multiplex PCR reads, giving one row per CDR3 protein. The sample has over 450,000 distinct CDR3 sequences; around 12% are singletons. These records were also assigned to another study, of T cells in Graves' hyperthyroidism and ophthalmopathy.

The sequencing here drew on peripheral blood mononuclear cells (PBMCs), taken at new diagnosis, from a patient treated with antithyroid drugs. The receptors derive from a woman in her twenties or thirties with Graves disease.

This clonotype was observed many times. This rearrangement joins TRBV18 to TRBJ1-5; TRBD1 might be the D (6 bases). Per the germline V gene, CDR1 is KGHSH and CDR2 is LQKENI. This CDR3 contains 14 residues. The V gene lost 2 bases and the J gene lost 7 bases, with 12 bases spanning the gap. DNA of the CDR3: TGTGCCAGCTCACCAGACAGGATTGGGCAGCCCCAGCATTTT. The encoded protein is CASSPDRIGQPQHF.

This clonotype came up a few times. One base away lies a much larger clone, so this may be a sequencing read error. The V gene is TRBV27, the J gene TRBJ2-7, with D possibly matching TRBD2 (6 bases). CDR1 and CDR2 from the germline V gene are MNHEY and SMNVEV (reference sequence). The CDR3 is made up of 14 amino acids. Trimming cost V 8 bases and J 4 bases, with 18 bases left between them. CDR3 in DNA: TGTGCCAGCCAACGATTCGGGAGTCGATACGAGCAGTACTTC. Translation: CASQRFGSRYEQYF.

This clonotype was recorded at least ten times. The chain joins TRBV5-1 to TRBJ2-7, with 9 bases that match TRBD2. Per the germline V gene, CDR1 is SGHRS and CDR2 is YFSETQ. The J segment lost 1 base and the V segment lost 0 bases, leaving 14 bases of the junction unmatched. The CDR3 runs 19 residues. The CDR3 region has the DNA TGCGCCAGCAGCTTGGGGGCGTTAGCGGGAGCCCTGAAGTCCTACGAGCAGTACTTC. Translating gives CASSLGALAGALKSYEQYF.

A remark on this clonotype: Since a much larger clone is just one base distant, this may be a read error. The V gene is TRBV11-3, the J gene TRBJ1-3, with D unresolved. The V end lost 4 bases, the J end lost 16 bases, and 20 bases lay between the germline ends. This CDR3 spans 13 amino acids. CDR1 and CDR2 from the germline V gene are SGHNT and YENEEA. The CDR3 nucleotides are TGTGCCAGCAGCTGTTACTCTGGAAACACCACGTATTTT. Translated: CASSCYSGNTTYF.

This clonotype has a count of ten or more. V is TRBV6-5 and J is TRBJ2-1, with TRBD1 matching 8 bases. Germline CDR1 reads MNHEY; CDR2 reads SVGAGI. V lost 2 bases, J lost 10 bases, and 13 bases stayed unmatched. The CDR3 totals 16 residues. The CDR3 is CASSYAPRTGNIEQFF. CDR3 nucleotide sequence: TGTGCCAGCAGTTACGCGCCGAGGACAGGGAATATAGAGCAGTTCTTC.

There are many counts of this clonotype. The gene calls are TRBV10-3 and TRBJ2-1, with a tentative D call TRBD2 (6 bases). The CDR3 is 14 amino acids. Per the germline V gene, CDR1 is ENHRY and CDR2 is SYGVKD. Trimming pared 8 bases from V and 2 bases from J, leaving 13 bases between. The CDR3 sequence: CAIASSAAYNEQFF. In DNA form, the CDR3 reads TGTGCCATCGCGTCTAGCGCTGCCTACAATGAGCAGTTCTTC.

This clonotype was counted many times. This sequence joins TRBV12-3 or TRBV12-4 and TRBJ2-7, with a tentative D call TRBD1 (5 bases). The CDR3 runs to 15 residues. V was trimmed by 3 bases and J by 2 bases, leaving 14 bases between them. The CDR3 protein is CASSFSTGDTYEQYF. The CDR3 region has the DNA TGTGCCAGCAGTTTTAGCACAGGCGACACCTACGAGCAGTACTTC.

This clonotype was picked up many times. V gene TRBV6-5 combines with J gene TRBJ2-1; tentatively, D is TRBD1 (6 bases). Deletions cut 2 bases from V and 2 bases from J, with 16 bases between. The CDR3 totals 17 residues. Germline-derived CDR1 and CDR2 are MNHEY and SVGAGI. As DNA, the CDR3 is TGTGCCAGCAGTTACCCGAAAGGGACACCCACCTACAATGAGCAGTTCTTC. Translating it yields CASSYPKGTPTYNEQFF.

This clonotype has only a few counts. The chain is built from TRBV14 and TRBJ2-6, with 14 bases that match TRBD2. The CDR3 consists of 18 residues. V gave up 4 bases and J gave up 2 bases; unmatched junction bases: 4. Germline assignment: CDR1 SGHDN and CDR2 FVKESK. CDR3 bases: TGTGCCAGCAGCCTGACTAGCGGGAGGGCCACTGGGGCCAACGTCCTGACTTTC. Encoded protein: CASSLTSGRATGANVLTF.